A single sample is the source of the 20 T cell receptor beta chains below, sequenced in a study of brain T cells in children with intractable seizures. Described time point: blood from clinic visit 5 months post-surgery; TSC patient then seizure free. Sequencing used immunoSEQ multiplex PCR; TCRdb keeps in-frame clones, though not all of them. The table shows 340,000 or so clones, with nearly 95% occurring only once. The specimen comprised peripheral blood, sampled about 5 months after surgery. These receptors all come from a boy under three years old with tuberous sclerosis and intractable seizures.

The gene calls are TRBV30 and TRBJ2-7; D is unclear. CDR1 and CDR2 from the germline V gene are GTSNPN and SVGIG (reference sequence). This CDR3 has 11 residues. The V gene lost 0 bases and the J gene lost 8 bases, with 8 bases spanning the gap. The CDR3: CAWSVTSQQYF. The DNA for the CDR3 is TGTGCCTGGAGTGTAACCAGCCAGCAGTACTTC.

V usage is TRBV5-3 and J usage is TRBJ1-1, with D uncertain. TRBV5-3 falls under the ORF class, with uncertain function. With 0 bases removed from V and 6 bases from J, the gap between germline ends came to 18 bases. CDR3 size: 16 residues. This chain's CDR3 is CARSLDMSYLIAEAFF. The CDR3 DNA follows: TGTGCCAGAAGCTTGGATATGAGCTACCTTATAGCTGAAGCTTTCTTT.

The chain carries TRBV9 and TRBJ2-3; 11 nucleotides match TRBD2. The germline V gene encodes CDR1 SGDLS and CDR2 YYNGEE. The CDR3 loop spans 15 amino acids. With 3 bases clipped from V and 7 bases from J, the junction kept 7 bases outside the gene matches. For the CDR3, the DNA is TGTGCCAGCAGCGGTAGCGGGGGGGCCGTGTATACGCAGTATTTT. Its protein is CASSGSGGAVYTQYF.

The chain is built from TRBV24-1 and TRBJ2-1; 7 nucleotides match TRBD2. J lost 3 bases, V lost 4 bases, and 8 bases had no gene match. CDR3 length equals 16 residues. Germline V CDR1 and CDR2: KGHDR, SFDVKD. This CDR3 is CATSDSGTNNYNEQFF. In nucleotides, the CDR3 is TGTGCCACCAGTGACAGCGGGACTAACAACTACAATGAGCAGTTCTTC.

The chain links TRBV14 to TRBJ1-2, with TRBD1 matching 8 bases. This CDR3 has 14 residues. V trimming: 0 bases; J trimming: 7 bases; junction bases outside the gene matches: 4. Germline CDR1 is SGHDN and CDR2 is FVKESK. CDR3 coding DNA: TGTGCCAGCAGCCAAGAGGACAGGGTTGTTGGCTACACCTTC. Its translation is CASSQEDRVVGYTF.

The CDR3 protein is CASSIAGTSGETQYF. The CDR3 bases are TGTGCCAGCAGCATAGCCGGGACTAGCGGGGAGACCCAGTACTTC. This chain connects TRBV11-3 to TRBJ2-5, with TRBD2 matching 12 bases. Unmatched junction bases numbered 6, after V lost 5 bases and J lost 5 bases. This CDR3 has 15 amino acids. The V gene's germline CDR1 is SGHNT and CDR2 YENEEA. The whole variable domain, filled in from reference TRBV11-3 and TRBJ2-5, reads EAGVVQSPRYKIIEKKQPVAFWCNPISGHNTLYWYLQNLGQGPELLIRYENEEAVDDSQLPKDRFSAERLKGVDSTLKIQPAELGDSAVYLCASSIAGTSGETQYFGPGTRLLVL.

The V and J genes are TRBV27 and TRBJ2-7; TRBD1 matches at 10 bases. Germline CDR1 MNHEY, CDR2 SMNVEV (reference sequence). This CDR3 contains 14 residues. Trimming at V came to 3 bases and at J to 4 bases, leaving 3 bases not matched to a gene. The CDR3 nucleotides are TGTGCCAGCAGTTTCCGGGACAGGGGTTACGAGCAGTACTTC. This gives the protein CASSFRDRGYEQYF.

This clone was observed a single time. J is TRBJ2-7 and V is TRBV28; D remains unclear. Trimming left V 11 bases short and J 3 bases short, with 17 bases between. This CDR3 has 13 amino acids. The germline CDR1 and CDR2 sequences are MDHEN and SYDVKM. As DNA, the CDR3 is TGTGCCTCCCGGACCGGACCCGTCTACGAGCAGTACTTC. Amino acids: CASRTGPVYEQYF.

The chain recombines TRBV21-1 with TRBJ1-6; the D call in the table, TRBD1, was not verified against the DNA. TRBV21-1 is classified as a pseudogene. The CDR3 consists of 16 residues. CDR3 sequence: CASSNPKGAWNSPLHF. CDR3 nucleotide sequence: TGTGCCAGCAGCAATCCGAAGGGGGCATGGAATTCACCCCTCCACTTT.

The rearrangement links TRBV7-6 to TRBJ2-5; 9 bases align to TRBD1. V lost 6 bases to trimming and J lost 4 bases; unmatched junction nucleotides: 6. Germline CDR1 reads SGHVS; CDR2 reads FNYEAQ. The CDR3 totals 14 residues. The CDR3 nucleotides read TGTGCCAGCAGACCATCGGGACAGGGAGAGACCCAGTACTTC. Translation: CASRPSGQGETQYF.

V and J are TRBV11-2 and TRBJ2-7, with 9 bases lining up with TRBD2. The CDR3 loop spans 14 amino acids. The V gene's germline CDR1 is SGHAT and CDR2 FQNNGV. Trimming cost V 3 bases and J 3 bases; bases outside gene matches: 3. CDR3 nucleotides: TGTGCCAGCAGCTTGGCGGGGGGGGGCTACGAGCAGTACTTC. Translating gives CASSLAGGGYEQYF.

V usage is TRBV19 and J usage is TRBJ2-1, with TRBD1 identical over 8 bases. This CDR3 spans 15 amino acids. Germline CDR1 LNHDA, CDR2 SQIVND (reference sequence). Germline trimming cut 3 bases from V and 6 bases from J; bases unmatched to any gene: 7. The CDR3 nucleotides read TGTGCCAGTAGTATGCGCCAGACAGGGGTCAATGAGCAGTTCTTC. Encoded protein: CASSMRQTGVNEQFF.

This clone has only one observation. The rearrangement links TRBV3-1 (or the pseudogene TRBV3-2) to TRBJ2-4; D not resolved. CDR3 length: 14 residues. V lost 0 bases and J lost 0, with 3 bases in between. CDR1 and CDR2 from the germline V gene are LGHDT and YNNKEL (reference sequence). CDR3 sequence (DNA): TGTGCCAGCAGCCAAGACCTAGCCAAAAACATTCAGTACTTC. It translates to CASSQDLAKNIQYF.

The chain links TRBV28 to TRBJ2-7; 7 nucleotides agree with TRBD2. The CDR3 has 13 residues. Germline values: CDR1 MDHEN, CDR2 SYDVKM. V lost 8 bases and J lost 3; bases outside the gene matches: 7. CDR3 in DNA: TGTGCCAGCGAGCGGCGGGAGAACTACGAGCAGTACTTC. This gives the protein CASERRENYEQYF.

The rearrangement uses TRBV3-1 (or the pseudogene TRBV3-2) and TRBJ1-2; D gene uncertain. The CDR3 covers 15 residues. V was trimmed by 0 bases and J by 0 bases, leaving 8 bases between them. Germline V gene data show CDR1 as LGHDT and CDR2 as YNNKEL (reference sequence). The CDR3 spells CASSQEGGANYGYTF. Written as DNA, the CDR3 is TGTGCCAGCAGCCAAGAGGGCGGAGCTAACTATGGCTACACCTTC.

The chain carries TRBV11-3 and TRBJ2-5, with 10 positions matching TRBD2. The germline gives CDR1 SGHNT, CDR2 YENEEA. The CDR3 is made up of 16 amino acids. V gave up 5 bases and J gave up 5 bases; unmatched junction bases: 11. CDR3 bases: TGTGCCAGCAGCAAAGGACTAGCGGAACGTTGGGAGACCCAGTACTTC. Its protein product is CASSKGLAERWETQYF.

V is TRBV13 and J is TRBJ2-6; D gene uncertain. This CDR3 has 14 residues. With 1 base removed from V and 6 bases from J, the gap between germline ends came to 7 bases. Germline-derived CDR1 and CDR2 are PRHDT and FYEKMQ (reference sequence). The CDR3 DNA reads as TGTGCCAGCAGCTTAGTAGGCCTGGCCAACGTCCTGACTTTC. Translating it yields CASSLVGLANVLTF.

The rearrangement uses TRBV7-8 and TRBJ1-3, with no clear D. V was trimmed by 5 bases and J by 0 bases, leaving 14 bases between them. This CDR3 contains 16 residues. Germline-derived CDR1 and CDR2 are SGHVS and FQNEAQ. The CDR3 bases are TGTGCCAGCAGCGAGCCGGACGGAGTCTCTGGAAACACCATATATTTT. Translation: CASSEPDGVSGNTIYF. Supplemented by reference TRBV7-8 and TRBJ1-3, the full variable domain reads GAGVSQSPRYKVAKRGQDVALRCDPISGHVSLFWYQQALGQGPEFLTYFQNEAQLDKSGLPSDRFFAERPEGSVSTLKIQRTQQEDSAVYLCASSEPDGVSGNTIYFGEGSWLTVV.

This rearrangement joins TRBV6-5 to TRBJ2-7; 8 nucleotides match TRBD2. The CDR3 has 15 amino acids. After removal of 6 bases from V and 1 base from J, the junction contained 8 bases not matched to a gene. CDR1 is MNHEY, CDR2 SVGAGI, per germline. CDR3 sequence reads: CASSLLADPSYEQYF. The CDR3 DNA reads as TGTGCCAGCAGCTTACTAGCGGACCCTTCCTACGAGCAGTACTTC.

This clone was detected only once. This rearrangement joins TRBV30 to TRBJ1-1, with a tentative D call TRBD1 (5 bases). This CDR3 contains 16 residues. Germline V CDR1 and CDR2: GTSNPN, SVGIG (reference sequence). The V end was cut by 2 bases, the J end by 4 bases, with 20 bases between. The CDR3: CAWSPLSGGSSTEAFF. As DNA, the CDR3 is TGTGCCTGGAGTCCCCTTTCGGGGGGGAGTAGCACTGAAGCTTTCTTT.